This T cell receptor (beta chain) was observed in a study of blood T cell repertoires in COVID-19. Study background: From the United States, Italy and Spain came samples of acute and convalescent COVID-19.

This CDR3 contains 13 residues. V was cut by 0 bases and J by 6 bases, with 7 bases left in between. From germline, CDR1 is SEHNR and CDR2 FQNEAQ (reference sequence). In the original processing: Amplification with reference gene primers provided the estimates of nucleated cell counts. Data came from immunoSEQ multiplex PCR; TCRdb stores just in-frame clones and leaves some out. Clone size and V and J calls were adopted from that table, with D and trimming inferred from the DNA. The repertoire holds some 200,000 clones, with roughly four fifths as singletons. V usage is TRBV7-9 and J usage is TRBJ2-3, with a possible D match to TRBD2 (5 bases). The sequence came from a middle-aged woman with acute or convalescent COVID-19. Sequenced sample: peripheral blood. CDR3 coding DNA: TGTGCCAGCAGCTTAGCGGGAGTGGATACGCAGTATTTT. Translation gives CASSLAGVDTQYF.